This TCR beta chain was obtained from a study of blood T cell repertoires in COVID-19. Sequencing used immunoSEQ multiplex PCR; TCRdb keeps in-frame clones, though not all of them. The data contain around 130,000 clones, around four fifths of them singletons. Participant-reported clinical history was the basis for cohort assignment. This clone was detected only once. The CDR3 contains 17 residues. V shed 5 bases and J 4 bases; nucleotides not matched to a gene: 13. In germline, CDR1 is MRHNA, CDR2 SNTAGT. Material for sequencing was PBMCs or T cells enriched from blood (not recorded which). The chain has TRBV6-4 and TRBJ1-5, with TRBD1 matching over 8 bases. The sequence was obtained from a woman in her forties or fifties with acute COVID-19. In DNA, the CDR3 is TGTGCCAGCAGTTCGACGGACAGGGCGGTAGGGAATCAGCCCCAGCATTTT. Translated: CASSSTDRAVGNQPQHF.